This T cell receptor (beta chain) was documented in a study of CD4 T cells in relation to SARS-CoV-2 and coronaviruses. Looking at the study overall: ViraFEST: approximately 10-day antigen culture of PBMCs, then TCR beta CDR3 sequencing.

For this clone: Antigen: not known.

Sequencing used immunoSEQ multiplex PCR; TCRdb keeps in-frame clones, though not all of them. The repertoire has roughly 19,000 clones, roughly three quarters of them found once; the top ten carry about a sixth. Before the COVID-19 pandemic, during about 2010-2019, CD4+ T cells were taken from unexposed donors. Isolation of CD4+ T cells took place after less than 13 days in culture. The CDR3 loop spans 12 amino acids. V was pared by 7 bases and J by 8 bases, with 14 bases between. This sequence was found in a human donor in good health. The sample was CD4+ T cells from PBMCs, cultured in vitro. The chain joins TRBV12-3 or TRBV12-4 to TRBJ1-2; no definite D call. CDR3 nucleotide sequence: TGTGCCAGCACCCAAACCAGCGCGGGCTACACCTTC. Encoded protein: CASTQTSAGYTF.